One sample yielded the 22 T cell receptor beta chains listed below, sequenced in a study of T cell repertoires in cytomegalovirus infection. TCRdb called the reads again in MiXCR, with one record for every CDR3 protein. The data show fewer than 350,000 distinct CDR3 sequences, roughly a sixth seen once. Sequenced sample: PBMCs. These receptors were taken from a human donor in good health (CMV status not recorded). Some clones in this sample may be carry-over from other donors' samples.

A single count supports this clonotype. The V and J genes are TRBV12-3 or TRBV12-4 and TRBJ2-3, with 9 bases fitting TRBD1. J gave up 3 bases and V 6 bases, and 4 bases lay outside the gene matches. The CDR3 is 14 amino acids. The CDR3 region has the DNA TGTGCCAGCAGGGCCGGGACAGGGACAGATACGCAGTATTTT. Amino acid sequence: CASRAGTGTDTQYF.

This clonotype was seen a single time. At one of its ends the junction is not consistent with the germline gene, which may arise from a read error. The chain links TRBV7-2 to TRBJ1-4; 11 bases align to TRBD1. The germline gives CDR1 SGHTA, CDR2 FQGNSA. The CDR3 loop spans 20 amino acids. The CDR3 sequence: CPSQRRTGTGGHPTNEKLFF. The CDR3 DNA follows: TGTCCCAGCCAAAGGAGGACCGGGACAGGGGGACATCCAACTAATGAAAAACTGTTTTTT.

The V call is TRBV12-3 or TRBV12-4, the J call TRBJ1-1; TRBD1 agrees at 7 bases. CDR3 size: 14 residues. V gave up 7 bases and J gave up 8 bases; unmatched junction bases: 13. In DNA, the CDR3 is TGTGCCAGCACCCAGTCCGGGACAGCCAGAGAAGCTTTCTTT. Protein: CASTQSGTAREAFF.

The gene calls are TRBV5-4 and TRBJ2-7; D possibly corresponds to TRBD1 (6 bases). Germline V CDR1 and CDR2: SGHNT, YYREEE (reference sequence). V lost 0 bases and J lost 2, with 12 bases in between. The CDR3 length is 15 residues. CDR3 protein: CASSLAARGPYEQYF. The CDR3 nucleotides are TGTGCCAGCAGCTTGGCCGCCAGGGGCCCCTACGAGCAGTACTTC.

This clonotype was detected ten times or more. This sequence joins TRBV12-3 or TRBV12-4 and TRBJ2-4, with D unclear. This CDR3 region has 13 residues. V was trimmed by 5 bases and J by 4 bases, leaving 9 bases between them. CDR3 region: CASSPNAKNIQYF. The CDR3 bases are TGTGCCAGCAGTCCGAACGCTAAAAACATTCAGTACTTC.

This sequence joins TRBV7-2 and TRBJ2-7; 7 bases are shared with TRBD1. Unmatched junction bases numbered 19, after V lost 0 bases and J lost 8 bases. The CDR3 runs to 18 residues. In germline, CDR1 is SGHTA, CDR2 FQGNSA. The CDR3 DNA follows: TGTGCCAGCAGCTTAGCCCCGGGACAGCTCACCTCCCCAGCCCAGCAGTACTTC. It yields the protein CASSLAPGQLTSPAQQYF.

The CDR3 reads CASSREVSPGQGHGYTF. In nucleotides, the CDR3 is TGTGCCAGCAGCCGCGAAGTGAGCCCGGGACAGGGGCATGGCTACACCTTC. The chain has TRBV7-9 and TRBJ1-2, with 10 bases fitting TRBD1. J was trimmed by 6 bases and V by 5 bases; bases with no gene match: 15. CDR1 is SEHNR and CDR2 is FQNEAQ in the germline V gene (reference sequence). The CDR3 totals 17 residues.

This chain uses TRBV29-1 with TRBJ2-5; no clear D gene. The germline gives CDR1 SQVTM, CDR2 ANQGSEA. The CDR3 extends over 12 amino acids. The V end was cut by 5 bases, the J end by 5 bases, with 12 bases between. The CDR3 loop is CSVSGPSETQYF. The DNA for the CDR3 is TGCAGCGTTTCTGGACCCAGTGAGACCCAGTACTTC.

The chain carries TRBV10-3 and TRBJ1-2; maybe TRBD1 (5 bases). CDR1 is ENHRY and CDR2 is SYGVKD in the germline V gene. The germline V and J ends were trimmed by 3 bases and 8 bases, with 13 bases remaining between them. The CDR3 runs 13 residues. The CDR3 DNA sequence: TGTGCCATCAGTGATGGTTGGGGCGGAGGCTACACCTTC. It encodes CAISDGWGGGYTF.

Worth noting for this clonotype: Given a much more abundant clone one base away, this may be a read error. The CDR3 here is CASRYTDTQYF. The DNA of the CDR3 is TGTGCCAGCAGGTACACAGATACGCAGTATTTT. This chain joins TRBV6-4 and TRBJ2-3; D is undetermined. V was shortened by 6 bases and J by 2 bases, with 3 bases between the two germline ends. Per the germline V gene, CDR1 is MRHNA and CDR2 is SNTAGT. The CDR3 is 11 amino acids.

There are a few counts of this clonotype. V is TRBV19 and J is TRBJ2-5, with D possibly matching TRBD1 (6 bases). CDR1 is LNHDA and CDR2 is SQIVND in the germline V gene (reference sequence). The CDR3 covers 14 residues. The ends were cut back, 2 bases at V and 5 bases at J, with 12 bases in the middle. The CDR3 DNA reads TGTGCCAGTAGTATACGGCAGGGGCAGGAGACCCAGTACTTC. It specifies CASSIRQGQETQYF.

V gene TRBV10-3 combines with J gene TRBJ2-3; unclear D gene. This CDR3 has 16 residues. V was cut by 3 bases and J by 2 bases, with 15 bases left in between. Germline loops: CDR1 ENHRY, CDR2 SYGVKD. The CDR3 nucleotides read TGTGCCATCAGTGAATTCGGGCAGGCGATCACAGATACGCAGTATTTT. Encoded protein: CAISEFGQAITDTQYF.

This clonotype was seen many times. The V and J genes are TRBV4-1 and TRBJ1-2, with 8 positions matching TRBD1. With 4 bases clipped from V and 2 bases from J, the junction kept 9 bases outside the gene matches. Looked up from germline, CDR1 is MGHRA and CDR2 is YSYEKL. This CDR3 spans 16 amino acids. The CDR3 nucleotides read TGCGCCAGCAGCCGAGCGGACAGGGCACCAAACTATGGCTACACCTTC. Translated, it gives CASSRADRAPNYGYTF.

Ten or more counts support this clonotype. The rearrangement uses TRBV7-6 and TRBJ1-4; no definite D call. Germline CDR1 is SGHVS and CDR2 is FNYEAQ. The V end lost 5 bases, the J end lost 5 bases, and 15 bases lay between the germline ends. This CDR3 contains 15 residues. The CDR3 DNA is TGTGCCAGCAGCCCACGGGGAATCTTAAATGAAAAACTGTTTTTT. It yields the protein CASSPRGILNEKLFF.

This clonotype has just a few counts. The chain carries TRBV10-3 and TRBJ2-5; D is possibly TRBD1 (8 bases). Germline CDR1 reads ENHRY; CDR2 reads SYGVKD. V lost 6 bases and J 5 bases, leaving 13 bases between the germline ends. The CDR3 extends over 13 amino acids. In DNA, the CDR3 is TGTGCCATCAGGGCACAGGGGGGGGAGACCCAGTACTTC. Translating gives CAIRAQGGETQYF.

This clonotype was counted many times. This chain links TRBV11-1 with TRBJ2-4; 8 nucleotides line up with TRBD2. The V gene's germline CDR1 is SGHAT and CDR2 FQDESV (reference sequence). Trimming cost V 4 bases and J 2 bases; bases outside gene matches: 13. The CDR3 is made up of 18 amino acids. CDR3 bases: TGTGCCAGCAGCTCCGTACTCGGGGGGGCCTCAACCAAAAACATTCAGTACTTC. Its protein is CASSSVLGGASTKNIQYF.

This clonotype was seen more than once but under ten times. V usage is TRBV5-5 and J usage is TRBJ1-6; 9 nucleotides agree with TRBD1. There are 14 residues in the CDR3. The V gene's germline CDR1 is SGHKS and CDR2 YYEKEE (reference sequence). The J segment lost 8 bases and the V segment lost 9 bases, leaving 9 bases of the junction unmatched. CDR3 nucleotides: TGTGCCACCTCGACAGGGGGTTTCGATTCACCCCTCCACTTT. As protein: CATSTGGFDSPLHF.

This chain uses TRBV3-1 with TRBJ1-6; 11 nucleotides line up with TRBD1. The germline gives CDR1 LGHDT, CDR2 YNNKEL (reference sequence). This CDR3 is built from 18 residues. Trimming took 1 base from V and 9 from J; bases not matched to a gene: 11. This CDR3 reads CASSQGPGTGGLGSPLHF. For the CDR3, the DNA is TGTGCCAGCAGCCAAGGCCCGGGGACAGGGGGTTTGGGTTCACCCCTCCACTTT.

Many counts were recorded for this clonotype. The chain carries TRBV7-2 and TRBJ2-7; TRBD2 matches at 7 bases. Germline CDR1 is SGHTA and CDR2 is FQGNSA. The ends lost 5 bases at V and 6 bases at J; junction bases unmatched: 10. This CDR3 is built from 14 residues. The CDR3 bases are TGTGCCAGCAGCCCCGGGAGGCAGGAAAGCGAGCAGTACTTC. Its protein product is CASSPGRQESEQYF.

This chain links TRBV7-9 with TRBJ2-7, with D perhaps matching TRBD1 (6 bases). V was cut by 3 bases and J by 3 bases, with 12 bases left in between. The CDR3 totals 14 residues. Germline V gene sequence: CDR1 SEHNR, CDR2 FQNEAQ (reference sequence). In DNA, the CDR3 is TGTGCCAGCAGCTTGTCGGGACATTTCTACGAGCAGTACTTC. It specifies CASSLSGHFYEQYF.

The sample holds many counts of this clonotype. The genes are TRBV7-2 and TRBJ1-2, with 8 bases matching TRBD1. The germline gives CDR1 SGHTA, CDR2 FQGNSA. The CDR3 is 13 residues long. Trimming took 5 bases from V and 7 from J; bases not matched to a gene: 6. DNA for the CDR3: TGTGCCAGCAGCGCCGGACAGGGAATTGGCTACACCTTC. Translating gives CASSAGQGIGYTF. The full variable domain, rest sourced from reference TRBV7-2 and TRBJ1-2, is GAGVSQSPSNKVTEKGKDVELRCDPISGHTALYWYRQSLGQGLEFLIYFQGNSAPDKSGLPSDRFSAERTGGSVSTLTIQRTQQEDSAVYLCASSAGQGIGYTFGSGTRLTVV.

This clonotype was detected ten times or more. The chain links TRBV4-2 to TRBJ2-1; 11 positions match TRBD2. The CDR3 is 16 residues long. The trim removed 0 bases at V and 7 bases at J, leaving 5 bases unmatched. Germline values: CDR1 LGHNA, CDR2 YNFKEQ. CDR3 region: CASSQDGSGGANEQFF. CDR3 nucleotide sequence: TGTGCCAGCAGCCAAGATGGTAGCGGGGGGGCAAATGAGCAGTTCTTC.